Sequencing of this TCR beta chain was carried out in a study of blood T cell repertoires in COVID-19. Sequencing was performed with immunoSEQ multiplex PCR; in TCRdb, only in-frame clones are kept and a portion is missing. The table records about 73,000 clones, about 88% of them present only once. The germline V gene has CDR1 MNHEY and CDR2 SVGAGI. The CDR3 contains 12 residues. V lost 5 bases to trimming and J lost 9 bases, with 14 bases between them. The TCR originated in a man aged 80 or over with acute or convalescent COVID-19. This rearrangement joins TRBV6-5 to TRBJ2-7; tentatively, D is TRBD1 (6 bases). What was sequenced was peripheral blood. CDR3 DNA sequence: TGTGCCAGCAGTAATAACAGGGAGCGGCAGTACTTC. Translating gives CASSNNRERQYF.